This TCR beta chain was observed in a study of shared clonotypes between healthy human individuals. Deep was the level used in running the assay. The protocol was immunoSEQ multiplex PCR, while the TCRdb copy is restricted to in-frame clones and leaves out a portion. The repertoire has 500,000 to 700,000 clones, approximately 96% of them found once; the top ten carry 0.11%. CD45RO negativity and positive selection for CCR7 defined naive CD8 cells, a population that excluded terminally differentiated effector memory CD45RA+ cells. The donor population consisted of healthy HIV-negative adults with no recent acute infections or vaccinations. General study points: Non-shared clonotypes showed lower generation probabilities than clonotypes common to all four donors.

As for this clone: Its antigen remains unknown.

V lost 6 bases and J lost 1, with 13 bases in between. The V gene's germline CDR1 is LNHDA and CDR2 SQIVND (reference sequence). The length of the CDR3 is 15 residues. The sequence derives from a woman aged 25 to 39 in good health. The chain couples TRBV19 to TRBJ1-5; possible D gene TRBD1, 6 bases. Sequencing was carried out using naive CD8+ T cells sorted from blood. The CDR3 sequence: CASSARQDSNQPQHF. Written as DNA, the CDR3 is TGTGCCAGTAGCGCCAGACAGGACAGCAATCAGCCCCAGCATTTT.